This T cell receptor beta chain appears in the sequencing data of a study of shared clonotypes between healthy human individuals. The assay was run at deep level. Clones were sequenced by immunoSEQ multiplex PCR, and TCRdb holds only the in-frame ones, with some missing. The sample yields over a million clones, about 76% seen once. The CDR3 sequence is 13 residues long. Germline values: CDR1 SGHRS, CDR2 YFSETQ. V lost 0 bases, J lost 7 bases, and 8 bases lay in between. Those who donated were healthy HIV-negative adults, with no recent acute infections or vaccinations reported. J is TRBJ2-1 and V is TRBV5-1, with a weak D call TRBD1 (6 bases). The receptor was derived from a man aged 18 to 29 in good health. The sequencing sample was made of memory CD4+ T cells sorted from blood. Subset reported: CD45RA-negative fraction. The CDR3 DNA follows: TGCGCCAGCAGCTTGGATCAGGGGAATGAGCAGTTCTTC. This gives the protein CASSLDQGNEQFF.